This T cell receptor beta chain stems from a study of sequential checkpoint blockade in melanoma. Study background: Each arm's sequence ended with maintenance nivolumab.

Treatment of the sample: randomized to nivolumab then ipilimumab (arm A) or the reverse (arm B). Sorted cells were live CD3+CD8+, lacking CD19 and CD56, from PBMCs. Produced via immunoSEQ multiplex PCR; TCRdb's table is partial and in-frame only. The table shows 9,000 to 10,000 clones, with 50% to 60% occurring only once. V dropped 2 bases and J dropped 4 bases, with 13 bases sitting between them. This CDR3 has 14 amino acids. Germline V gene sequence: CDR1 SGHRS, CDR2 YFSETQ. The clonotype was recovered from a human donor with melanoma. The V gene is TRBV5-1, the J gene TRBJ2-7; D is possibly TRBD1 (8 bases). The sample was CD8+ T cells sorted from blood (inferred from file names), taken from a patient given nivolumab and ipilimumab in sequence. The DNA of the CDR3 is TGCGCCAGCAGCTTAAACAGGGGGGGATACGAGCAGTACTTC. Translation: CASSLNRGGYEQYF.